This T cell receptor (beta chain) was sequenced in a study of T cell responses to AZD1222 COVID-19 vaccine. Study results and caveats: Spike-wide coverage was observed for vaccine-associated CD4 TCRs, with dominant responses at 160-218 and 743-854. It should be noted that donors were predominantly white British and more often female, and clonal diversity was possibly underestimated. Unmutated variant regions reportedly attract nearly half of all spike-specific TCRs. Scientists sampled the repertoires only once the peak T cell response had passed.

Germline V gene lookup returns CDR1 KGHDR and CDR2 SFDVKD. V was clipped by 3 bases and J by 11 bases, with 10 bases between them. This CDR3 is built from 12 residues. TCRdb's copy holds only in-frame clones and misses some; the assay was immunoSEQ multiplex PCR. The table lists 95,000 to 150,000 clones, approximately 94% of them singletons, with around 5% in the top ten. Note on this clone: Its specificity is not known.

The starting material was peripheral blood, obtained 28 days after the second AZD1222 dose. This clonotype originated in an adult who received the AZD1222 COVID-19 vaccine. This rearrangement joins TRBV24-1 to TRBJ2-1; D is perhaps TRBD1 or TRBD2 (5 bases each). CDR3 region: CATSDLGEKQFF. DNA for the CDR3: TGTGCCACCAGTGATCTGGGGGAGAAGCAGTTCTTC.